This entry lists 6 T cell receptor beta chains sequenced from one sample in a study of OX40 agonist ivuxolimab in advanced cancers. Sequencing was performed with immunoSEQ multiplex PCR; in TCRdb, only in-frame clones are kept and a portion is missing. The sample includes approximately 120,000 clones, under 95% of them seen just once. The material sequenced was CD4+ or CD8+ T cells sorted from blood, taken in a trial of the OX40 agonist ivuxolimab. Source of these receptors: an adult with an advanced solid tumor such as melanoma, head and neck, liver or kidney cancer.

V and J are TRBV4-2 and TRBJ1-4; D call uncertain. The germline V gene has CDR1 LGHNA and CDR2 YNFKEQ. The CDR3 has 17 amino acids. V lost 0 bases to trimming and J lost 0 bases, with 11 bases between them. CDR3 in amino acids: CASSQEGKTATNEKLFF. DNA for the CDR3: TGTGCCAGCAGCCAAGAAGGGAAGACTGCAACTAATGAAAAACTGTTTTTT.

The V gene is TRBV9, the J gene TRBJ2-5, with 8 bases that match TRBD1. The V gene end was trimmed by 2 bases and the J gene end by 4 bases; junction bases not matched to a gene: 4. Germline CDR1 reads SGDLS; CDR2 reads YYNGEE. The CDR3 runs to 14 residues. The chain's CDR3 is CASSVTGDGETQYF. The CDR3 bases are TGTGCCAGCAGCGTGACAGGGGATGGAGAGACCCAGTACTTC.

This CDR3 is CASSYGTSGSGGMQYF. The CDR3 nucleotides read TGTGCCAGCAGTTACGGTACTAGCGGGAGCGGGGGAATGCAGTACTTC. The chain joins TRBV6-5 to TRBJ2-4; 11 positions agree with TRBD2. Trimming took 2 bases from V and 13 from J; bases not matched to a gene: 13. The CDR3 has 16 residues. Germline V lookup: CDR1 MNHEY, CDR2 SVGAGI.

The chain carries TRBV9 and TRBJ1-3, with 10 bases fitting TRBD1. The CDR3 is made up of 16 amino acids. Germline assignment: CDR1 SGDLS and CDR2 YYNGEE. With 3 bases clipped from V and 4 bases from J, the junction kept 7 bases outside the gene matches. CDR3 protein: CASSARQGAVGNTIYF. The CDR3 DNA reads TGTGCCAGCAGCGCCCGACAGGGGGCGGTCGGAAACACCATATATTTT.

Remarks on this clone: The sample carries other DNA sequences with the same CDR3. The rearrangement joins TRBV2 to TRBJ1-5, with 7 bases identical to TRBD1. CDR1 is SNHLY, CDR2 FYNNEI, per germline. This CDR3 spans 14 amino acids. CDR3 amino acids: CVPVPDRGNQPQHF. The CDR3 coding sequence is TGTGTCCCAGTGCCAGACAGGGGCAATCAGCCCCAGCATTTT.

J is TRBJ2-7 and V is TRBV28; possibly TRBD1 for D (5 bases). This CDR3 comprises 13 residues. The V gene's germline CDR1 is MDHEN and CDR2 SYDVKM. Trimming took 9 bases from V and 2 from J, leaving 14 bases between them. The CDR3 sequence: CASRTPITYEQYF. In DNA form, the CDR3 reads TGTGCCAGTCGGACACCCATTACCTACGAGCAGTACTTC.